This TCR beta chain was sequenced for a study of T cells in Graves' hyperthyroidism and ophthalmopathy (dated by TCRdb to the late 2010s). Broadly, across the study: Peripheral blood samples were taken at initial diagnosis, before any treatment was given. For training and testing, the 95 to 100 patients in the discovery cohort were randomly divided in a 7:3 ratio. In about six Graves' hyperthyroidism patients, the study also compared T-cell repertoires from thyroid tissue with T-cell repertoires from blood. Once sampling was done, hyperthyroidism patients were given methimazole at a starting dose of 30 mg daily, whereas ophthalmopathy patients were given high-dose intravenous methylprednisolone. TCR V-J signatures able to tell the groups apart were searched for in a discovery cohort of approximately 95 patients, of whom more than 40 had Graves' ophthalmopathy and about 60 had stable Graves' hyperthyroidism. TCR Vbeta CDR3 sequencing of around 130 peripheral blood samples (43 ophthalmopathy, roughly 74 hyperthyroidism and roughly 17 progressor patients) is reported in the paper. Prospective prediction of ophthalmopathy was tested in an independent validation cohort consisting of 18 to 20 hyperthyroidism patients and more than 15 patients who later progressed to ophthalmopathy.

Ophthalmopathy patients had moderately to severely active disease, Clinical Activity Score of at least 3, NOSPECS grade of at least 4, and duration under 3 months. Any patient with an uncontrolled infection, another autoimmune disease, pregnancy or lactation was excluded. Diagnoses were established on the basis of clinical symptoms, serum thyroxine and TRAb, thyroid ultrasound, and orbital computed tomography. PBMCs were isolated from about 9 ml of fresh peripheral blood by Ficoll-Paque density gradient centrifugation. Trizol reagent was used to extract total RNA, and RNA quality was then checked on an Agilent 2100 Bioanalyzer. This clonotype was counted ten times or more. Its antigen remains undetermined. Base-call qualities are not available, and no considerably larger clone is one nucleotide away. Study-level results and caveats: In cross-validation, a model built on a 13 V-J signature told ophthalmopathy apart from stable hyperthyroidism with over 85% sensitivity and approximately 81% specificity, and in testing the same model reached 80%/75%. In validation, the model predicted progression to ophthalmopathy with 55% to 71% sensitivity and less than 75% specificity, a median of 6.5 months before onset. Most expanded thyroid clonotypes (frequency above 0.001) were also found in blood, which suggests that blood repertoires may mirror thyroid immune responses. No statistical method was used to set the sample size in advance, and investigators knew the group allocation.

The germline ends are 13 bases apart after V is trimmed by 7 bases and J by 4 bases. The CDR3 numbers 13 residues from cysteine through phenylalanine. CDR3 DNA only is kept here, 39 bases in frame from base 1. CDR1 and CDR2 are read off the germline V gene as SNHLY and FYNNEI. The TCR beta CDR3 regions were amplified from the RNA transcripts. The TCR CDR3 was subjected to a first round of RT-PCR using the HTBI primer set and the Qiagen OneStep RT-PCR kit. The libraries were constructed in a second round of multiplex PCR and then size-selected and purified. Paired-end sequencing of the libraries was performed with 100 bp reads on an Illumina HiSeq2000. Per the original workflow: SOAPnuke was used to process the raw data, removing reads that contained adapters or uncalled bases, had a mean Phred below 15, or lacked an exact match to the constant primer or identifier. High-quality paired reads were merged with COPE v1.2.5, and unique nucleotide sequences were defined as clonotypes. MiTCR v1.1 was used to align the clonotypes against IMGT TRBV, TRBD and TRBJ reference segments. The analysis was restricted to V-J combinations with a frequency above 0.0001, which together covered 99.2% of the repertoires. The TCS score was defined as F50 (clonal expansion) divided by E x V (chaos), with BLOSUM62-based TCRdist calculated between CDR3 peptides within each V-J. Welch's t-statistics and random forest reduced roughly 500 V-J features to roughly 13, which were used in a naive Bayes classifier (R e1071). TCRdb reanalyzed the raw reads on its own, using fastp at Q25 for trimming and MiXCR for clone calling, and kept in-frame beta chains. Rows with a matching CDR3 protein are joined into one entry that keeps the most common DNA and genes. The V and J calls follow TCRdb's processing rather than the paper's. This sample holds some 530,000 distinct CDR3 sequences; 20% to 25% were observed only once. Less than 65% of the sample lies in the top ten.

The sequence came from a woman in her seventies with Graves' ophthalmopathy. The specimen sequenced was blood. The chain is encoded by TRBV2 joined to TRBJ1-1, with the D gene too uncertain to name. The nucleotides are TGTGCCAGCACGGCTCTCCCTGTCACTGAAGCTTTCTTT. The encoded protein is CASTALPVTEAFF.